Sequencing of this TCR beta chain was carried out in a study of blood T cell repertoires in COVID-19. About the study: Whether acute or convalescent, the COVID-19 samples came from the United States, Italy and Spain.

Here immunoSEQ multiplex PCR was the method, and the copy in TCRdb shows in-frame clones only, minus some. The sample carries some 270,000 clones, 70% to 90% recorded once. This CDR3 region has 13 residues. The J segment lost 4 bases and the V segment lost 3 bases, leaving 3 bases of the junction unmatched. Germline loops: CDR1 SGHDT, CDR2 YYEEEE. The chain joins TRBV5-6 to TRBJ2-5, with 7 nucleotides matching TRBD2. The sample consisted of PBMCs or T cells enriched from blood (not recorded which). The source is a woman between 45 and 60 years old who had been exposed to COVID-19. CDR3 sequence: CASSYPGGETQYF. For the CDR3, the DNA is TGTGCCAGCAGCTACCCGGGGGGAGAGACCCAGTACTTC.